This T cell receptor (beta chain) was recorded in a study of beta chain features in type 1 diabetes. Whole-study results and caveats: Compared with healthy donors, patients appeared to share more similar naive, central memory and regulatory TCRB repertoires.

CDR3 length: 16 amino acids. In germline, CDR1 is SEHNR, CDR2 FQNEAQ (reference sequence). The V end was cut by 1 base, the J end by 5 bases, with 17 bases between. Of the isolated RNA, all was reverse transcribed, and so the sequenced material was expressed TCRB transcripts. TCRdb keeps only in-frame clones here, not all; method: immunoSEQ multiplex PCR. The top ten hold around 0.095% of the sample, which has 680,000 or so clones, 15% to 19% seen once. There are a few counts of this clone. The target antigen is unknown. This TCR was sampled from a man younger than 30 in good health. The rearrangement joins TRBV7-9 to TRBJ2-5; D is possibly TRBD2 (7 bases). The sample was naive CD4+ T cells from blood. The CDR3 protein is CASSLEAGAPGETQYF. Here the CDR3 DNA reads TGTGCCAGCAGCTTAGAGGCGGGGGCGCCGGGGGAGACCCAGTACTTC.